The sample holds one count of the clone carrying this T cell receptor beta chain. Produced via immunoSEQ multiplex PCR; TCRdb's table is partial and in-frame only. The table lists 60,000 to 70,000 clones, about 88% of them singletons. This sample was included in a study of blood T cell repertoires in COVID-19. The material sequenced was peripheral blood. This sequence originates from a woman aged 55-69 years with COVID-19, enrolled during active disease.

DNA of the CDR3: TGTGCCGGATCCAGGGGATTCACTGAAGCTTTCTTT. It translates to CAGSRGFTEAFF. The rearrangement links TRBV30 to TRBJ1-1; D is possibly TRBD1 (6 bases). CDR1 and CDR2 from the germline V gene are GTSNPN and SVGIG (reference sequence). The V end was cut by 8 bases, the J end by 4 bases, with 14 bases between. The CDR3 has 12 amino acids.